The sequence of this TCR beta chain was determined in a study of blood T cells in healthy people across ages. The authors ran a second PCR of about 7 to 12 cycles using a sample-barcoded 5' primer and a J-beta primer mix. TCRdb ran MiXCR on the 5' RACE reads and lists one entry per CDR3 protein. The repertoire holds around 1,700,000 distinct CDR3 sequences, with approximately 28% as singletons. The ends lost 7 bases at V and 6 bases at J; junction bases unmatched: 4. This CDR3 region has 14 residues. Germline values: CDR1 LGHDT, CDR2 YNNKEL (reference sequence). The sequenced material came from blood. This rearrangement joins TRBV3-1 to TRBJ2-1, with 12 nucleotides matching TRBD2. The TCR was taken from a woman in her twenties or thirties in good health. The CDR3 here is CASNLAGGPNEQFF. The CDR3 DNA sequence: TGTGCCAGCAACCTAGCGGGGGGGCCCAATGAGCAGTTCTTC.